This T cell receptor beta chain is drawn from a study of molecular identifiers for immune sequencing clone quantification. General study findings and limits: Over 97% of effector molecules, but under 1% in naive cells, were held by clones with more than 20 RNA copies.

Previously reported methods and listed TCR primers produced the bulk TCR libraries. Via MiXCR, TCRdb re-called the PCR reads, giving one row per CDR3 protein. The sample has about 510,000 distinct CDR3 sequences, about a fifth seen once; the top ten hold around 0.86%. Libraries from naive CD8 cells were generated from approximately 22,000 to 940,000 sorted cells (with 10%, 30% or 50% RNA). A CD8+CD4-CCR7+CD45RA+ phenotype served as the sorting definition for naive CD8 T cells. The J segment lost 8 bases and the V segment lost 4 bases, leaving 12 bases of the junction unmatched. Germline assignment: CDR1 SGHTA and CDR2 FQGNSA. This CDR3 is 16 amino acids long. This clonotype came up many times. Its specificity is not known.

The sample taken for sequencing was naive CD8+ T cells from blood, with Jurkat cell RNA spiked in. Subset indicated: FACS-sorted CD8+CD4-CCR7+CD45RA+ naive T cells. The V and J genes are TRBV7-2 and TRBJ2-1; 9 bases align to TRBD2. The TCR sequence derives from a human donor in good health. Some libraries in this study had Jurkat cell RNA spiked in. CDR3 amino acids: CASSWGGLAGSHEQFF. As DNA, the CDR3 is TGTGCCAGCAGCTGGGGTGGGCTAGCGGGATCCCATGAGCAGTTCTTC.